One and the same sample provided the 17 T cell receptor beta chains below, sequenced in a study of T cells in Graves' hyperthyroidism and ophthalmopathy. TCR beta CDR3 regions were amplified from RNA transcripts. HTBI primers drove first-round RT-PCR of the TCR CDR3. TCRdb reprocessed the multiplex PCR reads with MiXCR, giving one entry per CDR3 protein. The sample has fewer than 550,000 distinct CDR3 sequences, about 15% seen once. Specimen: blood. Receptors were obtained from a woman younger than 30 with Graves' hyperthyroidism.

This clonotype was detected ten times or more. The V gene is TRBV10-2, the J gene TRBJ2-2; the match to TRBD2 covers 13 bases. Germline assignment: CDR1 WSHSY and CDR2 SAAADI. The CDR3 totals 17 residues. V trimming: 8 bases; J trimming: 6 bases; junction bases outside the gene matches: 12. CDR3 protein: CASGGVGGLAGAGELFF. The CDR3 DNA is TGCGCCAGCGGCGGGGTTGGCGGACTAGCGGGAGCCGGGGAGCTGTTTTTT.

This clonotype occurred a few times. J is TRBJ1-5 and V is TRBV4-1, with 8 nucleotides matching TRBD1. Germline loops: CDR1 MGHRA, CDR2 YSYEKL. This CDR3 spans 17 amino acids. The V segment lost 1 base and the J segment 7 bases; nucleotides outside the gene matches: 12. CDR3 nucleotide sequence: TGCGCCAGCAGCCAAGTTGCGGCAGGGGGCCGGAGACAGCCCCAGCATTTT. This codes for CASSQVAAGGRRQPQHF.

This clonotype was picked up many times. The chain carries TRBV14 and TRBJ2-1, with 8 bases aligning to TRBD2. Germline V gene lookup returns CDR1 SGHDN and CDR2 FVKESK. The CDR3 extends over 14 amino acids. Trimming at V came to 8 bases and at J to 4 bases, leaving 7 bases not matched to a gene. The CDR3 DNA reads as TGTGCCAGCCAGACCGGGACTAGGTACAATGAGCAGTTCTTC. It is translated as CASQTGTRYNEQFF.

The V call is TRBV6-1, the J call TRBJ2-2, with D perhaps matching TRBD2 (5 bases). V lost 1 base, J lost 15 bases, and 12 bases lay in between. This CDR3 has 12 amino acids. Germline V lookup: CDR1 MNHNS, CDR2 SASEGT. The CDR3 loop is CASSEGSGSMFF. The CDR3 bases are TGTGCCAGCAGTGAAGGGAGTGGGAGTATGTTTTTT.

In this sample, this clonotype turned up many times. In nucleotides, the CDR3 is TGTGCCAGCAGTTACTCACTCATTACCACAGCTCCGGGCAGGGAAAAACTGTTTTTT. Encoded protein: CASSYSLITTAPGREKLFF. The chain combines TRBV6-5 with TRBJ1-4; D is unclear. Germline V gene lookup returns CDR1 MNHEY and CDR2 SVGAGI. The CDR3 has 19 residues. The germline V and J ends were trimmed by 0 bases and 8 bases, with 25 bases remaining between them.

This clonotype turned up a few times. The chain couples TRBV6-2 or TRBV6-3 to TRBJ2-6, with a tentative D call TRBD2 (7 bases). This CDR3 region has 15 residues. Trimming took off 6 bases at V and 3 bases at J, with 12 bases between the two ends. CDR1 is MNHEY, CDR2 SVGEGT, per germline. CDR3 sequence reads: CASSTGGRGANVLTF. CDR3 bases: TGTGCCAGCAGCACCGGGGGGCGTGGGGCCAACGTCCTGACTTTC.

The V gene is TRBV20-1, the J gene TRBJ1-3; D is unresolved. The germline gives CDR1 DFQATT, CDR2 SNEGSKA (reference sequence). This CDR3 comprises 12 residues. V was pared by 5 bases and J by 0 bases, with 5 bases between. CDR3 residues: CSAPASGNTIYF. The CDR3 bases are TGCAGTGCTCCTGCCTCTGGAAACACCATATATTTT.

This clonotype was recorded at least ten times. J is TRBJ2-7 and V is TRBV5-8, with D perhaps TRBD2 (6 bases). This CDR3 contains 15 residues. Trimming took 4 bases from V and 6 from J, leaving 20 bases between them. Germline V gene lookup returns CDR1 SGHTS and CDR2 YDEGEE. For the CDR3, the DNA is TGTGCCAGCAGCCCCAGGAGGGGTTTAGATAGCGAGCAGTACTTC. It codes for CASSPRRGLDSEQYF.

This clonotype was detected ten times or more. The rearrangement uses TRBV10-3 and TRBJ2-7, with a tentative D call TRBD2 (6 bases). CDR3 length equals 14 residues. Trimming removed 4 bases from V and 3 bases from J, with 13 bases in between. The germline gives CDR1 ENHRY, CDR2 SYGVKD. The CDR3 loop reads CAISGAGISYEQYF. For the CDR3, the DNA is TGTGCCATCAGTGGGGCGGGGATTAGCTACGAGCAGTACTTC.

This clonotype was counted at least ten times. This rearrangement joins TRBV5-1 to TRBJ2-7; 7 bases are shared with TRBD1. Germline V lookup: CDR1 SGHRS, CDR2 YFSETQ. Germline trimming cut 4 bases from V and 0 bases from J; bases unmatched to any gene: 4. The CDR3 contains 14 residues. The CDR3 DNA reads as TGCGCCAGCAGCCACGGACAGGCCTCCTACGAGCAGTACTTC. This gives the protein CASSHGQASYEQYF.

This clonotype showed up many times. This chain links TRBV12-3 or TRBV12-4 with TRBJ2-1; 8 bases line up with TRBD2. The junction had 13 bases not matched to a gene; V was cut back by 6 bases and J by 6 bases. The CDR3 spans 16 residues. The CDR3 region has the DNA TGTGCCAGCAGCCATTCACCGGGACTAGTGTTCAATGAGCAGTTCTTC. It specifies CASSHSPGLVFNEQFF.

This sequence joins TRBV28 and TRBJ2-7, with D maybe TRBD2 (5 bases). Germline-derived CDR1 and CDR2 are MDHEN and SYDVKM. CDR3 length: 14 amino acids. V was cut by 9 bases and J by 2 bases, with 17 bases left in between. CDR3 residues: CASRRGNSPYEQYF. In DNA, the CDR3 is TGTGCCAGTAGAAGAGGGAATAGTCCCTACGAGCAGTACTTC.

This chain connects TRBV25-1 to TRBJ1-5; D may be TRBD1 (6 bases). Germline assignment: CDR1 MGHDK and CDR2 SYGVNS. CDR3 length: 15 amino acids. Trimming stripped 4 bases from V and 0 bases from J, with 10 bases between. The CDR3 DNA sequence: TGTGCCAGCAGTGCGAGGGGGAATAGCAATCAGCCCCAGCATTTT. Its translation is CASSARGNSNQPQHF.

This clonotype appeared many times. The CDR3, as DNA: TGTGCCAGCAGCTCCATTGGACTAGCGGGGGGGCCCGGCGAGCAGTACTTC. It yields the protein CASSSIGLAGGPGEQYF. J is TRBJ2-7 and V is TRBV7-9, with 15 bases fitting TRBD2. Germline V gene data show CDR1 as SEHNR and CDR2 as FQNEAQ (reference sequence). Losses at the gene ends were 4 bases for V and 6 bases for J; bases not matched to a gene: 10. CDR3 size: 17 residues.

In regard to this clonotype: Possible read error: a much larger clone is one base away. V usage is TRBV30 and J usage is TRBJ1-1; D might be TRBD1 (5 bases). The CDR3 spans 14 residues. CDR1 is GTSNPN, CDR2 SVGIG, per germline (reference sequence). The CDR3: CAWNTASTGTEALF. The CDR3 DNA reads TGTGCCTGGAATACGGCGTCCACGGGGACTGAAGCTCTCTTT.

In this sample, this clonotype turned up many times. The chain combines TRBV12-3 or TRBV12-4 with TRBJ2-1; 8 bases match TRBD1. This CDR3 contains 15 residues. Germline trimming cut 7 bases from V and 7 bases from J; bases unmatched to any gene: 12. The CDR3 DNA follows: TGTGCCAGCACCAGGGGGCAGGGGGTATTGAATGAGCAGTTCTTC. Encoded protein: CASTRGQGVLNEQFF.

V and J are TRBV4-1 and TRBJ1-5; D call uncertain. This CDR3 spans 15 amino acids. Germline CDR1 and CDR2: MGHRA and YSYEKL. V shed 1 base and J shed 0 bases, with 7 bases lying between them. CDR3 sequence: CASSQVDYSNQPQHF. The CDR3 region has the DNA TGCGCCAGCAGCCAAGTCGATTATAGCAATCAGCCCCAGCATTTT.